The sequence of this T cell receptor (beta chain) was determined in a study of T-cell reconstitution after alpha-beta-depleted transplantation in children. This clonotype was seen many times. The CDR3 is 19 amino acids. The germline V gene encodes CDR1 SGHVS and CDR2 FQNEAQ. J was trimmed by 1 base and V by 1 base; bases with no gene match: 8. The library targeted TCRbeta and was prepared with unique molecular identifiers. TCRdb reprocessed the PCR reads with MiXCR, giving one entry per CDR3 protein. The top ten hold over 4.5% of the sample, which has fewer than 550,000 distinct CDR3 sequences, around 9.9% seen once.

The sequences come from PBMCs from the stem cell graft donor, collected from the stem cell graft. This TCR derives from a human donor who donated a stem cell graft to a child with acute myeloid leukemia. V is TRBV7-8 and J is TRBJ2-6; the match to TRBD1 covers 9 bases. The CDR3 loop is CASSLGYRGPLSGANVLTF. The CDR3 DNA sequence: TGTGCCAGCAGCTTAGGGTACAGGGGGCCATTATCTGGGGCCAACGTCCTGACTTTC.